The present entry profiles one T cell receptor beta chain with its context. The data are from a study of blood T cell repertoires in COVID-19. The CDR3 has 14 amino acids. Germline CDR1 reads WSHSY; CDR2 reads SAAADI. Trimming left V 7 bases short and J 1 base short, with 12 bases between. In the source study's methods: By means of reference gene primer amplification, nucleated cell counts were estimated. Produced via immunoSEQ multiplex PCR; TCRdb's table is partial and in-frame only. V and J calls plus clone size are reproduced from that table; the DNA served to infer D and trimming. The data show 50,000 to 70,000 clones, 87% seen once.

The chain uses TRBV10-2 and TRBJ2-3; possible D gene TRBD2, 6 bases. The receptor's source is a man in his 60s with active or convalescent COVID-19. The sample consisted of peripheral blood. This CDR3 reads CASTRRDRTDTQYF. CDR3 sequence (DNA): TGCGCCAGCACCCGGCGGGACCGCACAGATACGCAGTATTTT.